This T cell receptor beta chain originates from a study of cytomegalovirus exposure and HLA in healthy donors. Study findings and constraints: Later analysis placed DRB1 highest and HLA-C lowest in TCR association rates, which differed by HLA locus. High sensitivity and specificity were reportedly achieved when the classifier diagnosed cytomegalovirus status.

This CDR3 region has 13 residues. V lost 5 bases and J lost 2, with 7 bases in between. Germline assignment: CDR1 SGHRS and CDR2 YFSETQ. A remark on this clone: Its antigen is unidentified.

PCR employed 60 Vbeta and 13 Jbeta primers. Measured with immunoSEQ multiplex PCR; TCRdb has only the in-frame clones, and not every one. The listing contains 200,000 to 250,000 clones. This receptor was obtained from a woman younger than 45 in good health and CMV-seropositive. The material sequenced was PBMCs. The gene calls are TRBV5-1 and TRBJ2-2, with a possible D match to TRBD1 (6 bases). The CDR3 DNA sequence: TGCGCCAGCAGGGACAGAAACACCGGGGAGCTGTTTTTT. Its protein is CASRDRNTGELFF.